Below are 11 T cell receptor beta chains sequenced from a single sample in a study of beta chain features in type 1 diabetes. Expressed TCRB transcripts got sequenced, as all isolated RNA was reverse transcribed. Here immunoSEQ multiplex PCR was the method, and the copy in TCRdb shows in-frame clones only, minus some. The table has some 500,000 clones, over 10% seen once. Sequenced: naive CD4+ T cells from blood. Receptors originate from a woman younger than 35 in good health.

This clone was recorded a few times. The chain links TRBV7-3 to TRBJ2-3, with D tentatively TRBD1 or TRBD2 (5 bases each). Germline CDR1 SGHTA, CDR2 FQGTGA. The CDR3 extends over 14 amino acids. V dropped 2 bases and J dropped 1 base, with 7 bases sitting between them. Here the CDR3 reads CASSLVGGTDTQYF. CDR3 coding DNA: TGTGCCAGCAGCTTAGTGGGGGGCACAGATACGCAGTATTTT. The complete variable domain, with remaining parts taken from reference TRBV7-3 and TRBJ2-3, reads GAGVSQTPSNKVTEKGKYVELRCDPISGHTALYWYRQSLGQGPEFLIYFQGTGAADDSGLPNDRFFAVRPEGSVSTLKIQRTERGDSAVYLCASSLVGGTDTQYFGPGTRLTVL.

This clone was found a few times. The gene calls are TRBV20-1 and TRBJ2-7; D uncertain. Germline V lookup: CDR1 DFQATT, CDR2 SNEGSKA (reference sequence). V was trimmed by 5 bases and J by 6 bases, leaving 11 bases between them. The CDR3 extends over 11 amino acids. This CDR3 reads CSAGPRGEQYF. CDR3 coding DNA: TGCAGTGCTGGGCCTAGAGGCGAGCAGTACTTC.

The chain has TRBV7-9 and TRBJ2-1, with D perhaps TRBD2 (6 bases). The CDR3 extends over 15 amino acids. V lost 8 bases and J 5 bases, leaving 19 bases between the germline ends. The germline V gene has CDR1 SEHNR and CDR2 FQNEAQ (reference sequence). The CDR3 nucleotides are TGTGCCAGCTATCGACTTGGCGGGATGGACAATGAGCAGTTCTTC. It yields the protein CASYRLGGMDNEQFF. The full variable domain, completed using reference TRBV7-9 and TRBJ2-1, is DTGVSQNPRHKITKRGQNVTFRCDPISEHNRLYWYRQTLGQGPEFLTYFQNEAQLEKSRLLSDRFSAERPKGSFSTLEIQRTEQGDSAMYLCASYRLGGMDNEQFFGPGTRLTVL.

In this sample, this clone turned up a few times. The genes are TRBV29-1 and TRBJ2-7, with D perhaps assigned TRBD1 or TRBD2 (6 bases each). Germline-derived CDR1 and CDR2 are SQVTM and ANQGSEA. CDR3 size: 11 residues. Between the trimmed V and J ends, which lost 7 bases and 2 bases, there was a span of 9 bases. CDR3 region: CSGGDTYEQYV. The CDR3 DNA reads TGCAGCGGGGGGGACACCTACGAGCAGTACGTC.

In this sample, this clone turned up a few times. The rearrangement joins TRBV7-8 to TRBJ2-3, with no clear D. V was trimmed by 2 bases and J by 2 bases, leaving 8 bases between them. The germline gives CDR1 SGHVS, CDR2 FQNEAQ. The CDR3 covers 14 residues. The CDR3 sequence: CASSLRTDTDTQYF. The CDR3 nucleotides are TGTGCCAGCAGCTTAAGGACGGACACAGATACGCAGTATTTT.

The sample holds a few counts of this clone. The V call is TRBV7-2, the J call TRBJ1-5; D is undetermined. CDR3 length equals 16 residues. CDR1 is SGHTA and CDR2 is FQGNSA in the germline V gene. V was pared by 3 bases and J by 5 bases, with 17 bases between. In nucleotides, the CDR3 is TGTGCCAGCAGCTTCGCATCGGGTTCAGAATATCAGCCCCAGCATTTT. It translates to CASSFASGSEYQPQHF.

The chain is built from TRBV7-2 and TRBJ1-2; unclear D gene. The CDR3 spans 13 residues. The V and J ends lost 5 bases and 2 bases respectively, with 9 bases between them. The germline gives CDR1 SGHTA, CDR2 FQGNSA. The CDR3 is CASSPTPNYGYTF. In nucleotides, the CDR3 is TGTGCCAGCAGCCCCACACCAAACTATGGCTACACCTTC. The entire variable domain, with the rest obtained from reference TRBV7-2 and TRBJ1-2, is as follows: GAGVSQSPSNKVTEKGKDVELRCDPISGHTALYWYRQSLGQGLEFLIYFQGNSAPDKSGLPSDRFSAERTGGSVSTLTIQRTQQEDSAVYLCASSPTPNYGYTFGSGTRLTVV.

The rearrangement joins TRBV2 to TRBJ2-1; a weak D match, TRBD2 (6 bases). The germline V and J ends were trimmed by 8 bases and 5 bases, with 16 bases remaining between them. Germline CDR1 SNHLY, CDR2 FYNNEI. The CDR3 contains 14 residues. The CDR3 sequence is CASGPGLRHNEQFF. The CDR3 DNA is TGTGCCAGCGGGCCGGGACTTAGGCACAATGAGCAGTTCTTC.

This clone came up a few times. V usage is TRBV6-6 and J usage is TRBJ2-1; D is perhaps TRBD2 (6 bases). Germline lookup yields CDR1 MNHNY and CDR2 SVGAGI (reference sequence). This CDR3 has 16 residues. V lost 4 bases to trimming and J lost 0 bases, with 13 bases between them. The CDR3 nucleotides are TGTGCCAGCAGTTCCCCACGGGGAGGCTCCTACAATGAGCAGTTCTTC. It specifies CASSSPRGGSYNEQFF.

This clone was picked up a small number of times. The chain has TRBV2 and TRBJ2-1; the match to TRBD2 covers 8 bases. Germline CDR1 is SNHLY and CDR2 is FYNNEI. There are 13 residues in the CDR3. Trimming cost V 2 bases and J 15 bases; bases outside gene matches: 9. The CDR3 region has the DNA TGTGCCAGCAGTGAACCTCCGGGGGGGCCCGCGTTCTTC. Its protein product is CASSEPPGGPAFF.

The rearrangement joins TRBV7-2 to TRBJ1-2; unclear D gene. This CDR3 contains 15 residues. Germline V gene lookup returns CDR1 SGHTA and CDR2 FQGNSA. Trimming removed 1 base at V and 0 bases at J, with 9 bases between. CDR3 region: CASSLDPGANYGYTF. Written as DNA, the CDR3 is TGTGCCAGCAGCTTAGACCCAGGAGCTAACTATGGCTACACCTTC.